This entry features one T cell receptor (beta chain) sequence. The sample originates from a study of blood T cell repertoires in COVID-19. TCRdb's table, derived via immunoSEQ multiplex PCR, lists solely in-frame clones and lacks some. This sample carries roughly 200,000 clones, 70% to 80% of them seen once, and the ten largest clones take approximately 5.9%. In germline, CDR1 is MGHDK, CDR2 SYGVNS. With 7 bases clipped from V and 1 base from J, the junction kept 6 bases outside the gene matches. The CDR3 consists of 14 residues. The rearrangement links TRBV25-1 to TRBJ1-1, with 7 bases matching TRBD1. The TCR sequence derives from a woman between 40 and 50 years old with COVID-19, enrolled during active disease. The specimen was peripheral blood. The DNA for the CDR3 is TGTGCCAGCACCTGGACAGGTAGGAACACTGAAGCTTTCTTT. Residues: CASTWTGRNTEAFF.